This TCR beta chain was identified during a study of Ad26.COV2.S vaccination and SARS-CoV-2 variants (dated by TCRdb to about 2021). Study-level background: Sequencing of the TCRbeta repertoire served to evaluate the specificity and breadth of SARS-CoV-2-reactive T cell receptors following Ad26.COV2.S vaccination. A total of around 32 samples were included in the TCR-sequenced set, comprising around 19 Ad26.COV2.S vaccine recipients, 5 placebo recipients and 8 SARS-CoV-2 convalescent individuals. Broader findings and caveats from the paper: Comparable non-spike TCR breadth was observed between vaccine and placebo recipients, consistent with only spike being contained in the vaccine. It was noted by the authors that total T cell responses may have been underestimated by the TCR breadth and depth analyses. After vaccination, spike-specific CD8+ and CD4+ T cell responses were reported to show substantial breadth. Higher spike-specific TCR breadth was observed in Ad26.COV2.S recipients than in placebo recipients (P = 0.0014).

The immunoSEQ Assay was the method used to sequence TCRbeta CDR3 regions. After extraction, genomic DNA underwent amplification by bias-controlled multiplex PCR, followed by high-throughput sequencing. The authors processed their data as follows. To quantify the absolute abundance of every unique TCRbeta CDR3 region, sequences were collapsed and filtered. T cell fraction was estimated by normalizing TCRbeta template counts to usable DNA, which was measured by amplifying reference genes present in all nucleated cells. Repertoire TCRs were annotated as SARS-CoV-2-specific when V gene, CDR3 amino acid sequence and J gene were exactly matched to a known reactive TCR set. The reference SARS-CoV-2 TCR set came from MIRA and was filtered for enrichment in COVID-19-positive ImmuneCODE repertoires, removing public or cross-reactive TCRs. Using the MIRA antigens, annotated TCRs were further analysed by specific ORF or by position within an ORF. Breadth was defined as the number of annotated unique rearrangements divided by the total number of unique productive rearrangements, and depth was defined as the summed frequency of the annotated unique rearrangements. Group comparisons of TCR breadth used two-sided Wilcoxon rank-sum tests. As stored in TCRdb, this immuneACCESS dataset retains in-frame rearrangements with V and J assigned. A fraction of the clones does not appear; measured against another copy, unresolved V genes explain less than half of the discrepancy, and the remainder lacks a known reason. The D gene and trimming were derived from the DNA, and the V and J assignments and clone size from that table. The sample data list approximately 140,000 clones, and 86% of these were observed just once. Around 5.1% of the sample is held by the ten biggest clonotypes.

Notes on this clone: Its antigen is unknown. There are no base qualities to consult, and no much larger clone falls within one base.

According to the study, the label for this sample's time point signals: individuals recovered from natural SARS-CoV-2 infection. CDR1 and CDR2 are drawn from the germline V gene: SNHLY, FYNNEI. V sheds 3 bases and J sheds 4 bases, leaving 12 bases between their ends. The CDR3 measures 14 amino acids from cysteine to phenylalanine. The read is trimmed to its CDR3 DNA, 42 bases read in frame from base 1. The TCR comes from a human donor who had recovered from COVID-19. The sequencing here drew on peripheral blood, taken after recovery from COVID-19. This chain joins TRBV2 to TRBJ1-2; the D gene is not confidently resolved. The CDR3 reads CASSDNGNLYGYTF. The DNA sequence is TGTGCCAGCAGTGATAACGGAAACCTCTATGGCTACACCTTC.